This TCR beta chain was recorded in a study of identical twins. Findings and caveats of the study: Its conclusions, products of cross-sectional statistical analysis, did not come from following the same donors.

Trimming removed 5 bases from V and 6 bases from J, with 17 bases in between. The CDR3 spans 15 residues. Per germline, CDR1 SGHVS and CDR2 FQNEAQ. TCRdb used MiXCR to reprocess the 5' RACE reads, holding one entry per CDR3 protein. The data hold roughly 750,000 distinct CDR3 sequences, with about 20% observed a single time. As concerns this clonotype: The target antigen is unknown.

These data also featured in a second study, about T cells expressing NK-cell markers. That paper adds: One of eight sequenced donors was HCMV-seronegative; the other seven were seropositive. The CD3+CD56-NKG2C+ fraction was also led by these clonotypes in a handful of donors.

The sequencing input was PBMCs. The source is a woman younger than 35 in good health. The chain has TRBV7-8 and TRBJ1-5; TRBD1 is a possible D gene (5 bases). CDR3 sequence reads: CASSLVAGLGQPQHF. Here the CDR3 DNA reads TGTGCCAGCAGCCTGGTAGCAGGGTTGGGTCAGCCCCAGCATTTT.